The rows below give T cell receptor beta chains drawn from one sample of a study of blood T cell repertoires in COVID-19. Profiling relied on immunoSEQ multiplex PCR, and the TCRdb table lists in-frame clones only, not all of them. Counted here are 200,000 to 250,000 clones, about 90% occurring once; the ten biggest clones make up about 4%. The specimen sequenced was PBMCs or T cells enriched from blood (not recorded which). Source of these receptors: a woman aged 25 to 39 who had been exposed to COVID-19. CDR3s include the opening cysteine and the closing phenylalanine or tryptophan. D genes are given only for firm matches. Clone size is shown for a subset of rows, as once, few, many or a class of expanded clone.

TRBJ2-1,TRBD2,.,TRBV7-2,TGTGCCAGCAGCTTATGGGCTGGCGGGAGCTCCTACAATGAGCAGTTCTTC,CASSLWAGGSSYNEQFF
TRBJ1-5,.,.,TRBV21-1,TGTGCCAGTCCCGGCCTTGACAGGGATAGCAATCAGCCCCAGCATTTT,CASPGLDRDSNQPQHF
TRBJ1-4,.,.,TRBV7-9,TGTGCCAGCAGCGCCCTCGGGGGACTGGAAAAACTGTTTTTT,CASSALGGLEKLFF
TRBJ2-3,TRBD2,.,TRBV15,TGTGCCACCAGCAGAGATCTAGCGGGAGGATTAAGCACAGATACGCAGTATTTT,CATSRDLAGGLSTDTQYF
TRBJ1-6,TRBD1,.,TRBV30,TGTGCCTACAGCGGACAGGGTGGATATTCACCCCTCCACTTT,CAYSGQGGYSPLHF
TRBJ2-1,.,.,TRBV11-2,TGTGCCAGCAGCTTGCAGTCTAGCTCCTACAATGAGCAGTTCTTC,CASSLQSSSYNEQFF
TRBJ1-2,TRBD1,.,TRBV7-3,TGTGCCAGCAGCCTAACAGGGGGCGACGGTGGCTACACCTTC,CASSLTGGDGGYTF
TRBJ2-2,.,.,TRBV9,TGTGCCAGCAGCGCTTATACAGGGAAATCAGCCGGGGAGCTGTTTTTT,CASSAYTGKSAGELFF
TRBJ2-7,.,.,TRBV11-2,TGTGCCAGCAGTTCAGGAACGGTCGCCGACGAGCAGTACTTC,CASSSGTVADEQYF
TRBJ1-2,.,.,TRBV30,TGTGCCTGGAGTGTCCCCACGGGAACTAACTATGGCTACACCTTC,CAWSVPTGTNYGYTF
TRBJ2-5,.,.,TRBV7-9,TGTGCCAGCAGCTTTGTTGATCGGGAGACCCAGTACTTC,CASSFVDRETQYF
TRBJ1-2,.,.,TRBV19,TGTGCCAGTAGTATCAGCACAGGCCATGGCTACACCTTC,CASSISTGHGYTF
TRBJ2-3,.,.,TRBV10-2,TGCGCCAGCAGTGACGGGAGCACAGATACGCAGTATTTT,CASSDGSTDTQYF
TRBJ1-1,.,.,TRBV27,TGTGCCAGCAGTTTTGGAAGGGGCGAAGCTTTCTTT,CASSFGRGEAFF
TRBJ2-7,TRBD2,many,TRBV9,TGTGCCAGCAGCGGGGGGGCTAGCGGGTCCGTATCTCACGAGCAGTACTTC,CASSGGASGSVSHEQYF
TRBJ1-5,.,once,TRBV5-6,TGTGCCAGCAGCCTGACGGGGGGAGTAGGCAATCAGCCCCAGCATTTT,CASSLTGGVGNQPQHF
TRBJ2-2,TRBD1,.,TRBV29-1,TGCAGCGTTGTGGACAGGGTGGCCACCGGGGAGCTGTTTTTT,CSVVDRVATGELFF
TRBJ2-6,TRBD1,.,TRBV27,TGTGCCAGCAGTTTACGACAGGGGGCGGTCCTGACTTTC,CASSLRQGAVLTF
TRBJ2-3,.,.,TRBV19,TGTGCCAGTAATCAGGGGTCTAGCACAGATACGCAGTATTTT,CASNQGSSTDTQYF
TRBJ1-3,.,.,TRBV6-6,TGTGCCAGCAGTTTAGACAGGACTGGAAACACCATATATTTT,CASSLDRTGNTIYF
TRBJ1-1,.,.,TRBV6-1,TGTGCCAGCAGTGACCGGAGAGGAGCTTTCTTT,CASSDRRGAFF
TRBJ1-2,.,.,TRBV3-1/TRBV3-2,TGTGCCAGCAGCCCCCGGGGGGGGGCAAGCTATGGCTACACCTTC,CASSPRGGASYGYTF
TRBJ2-7,.,once,TRBV4-1,TGCGCCAGCAGCCAATCCTTTGGTAGCGCACTCTACGAGCAGTACTTC,CASSQSFGSALYEQYF
TRBJ1-3,TRBD1,.,TRBV5-1,TGCGCCAGCAGCTCCCAACAGGGGGCAGGAGGAAACACCATATATTTT,CASSSQQGAGGNTIYF
TRBJ2-1,TRBD2,once,TRBV4-1,TGCGCCAGCAGTCCAGCGGGAGTAGGTTTCAATGAGCAGTTCTTC,CASSPAGVGFNEQFF
TRBJ2-7,TRBD1,.,TRBV10-2,TGCGCCAGCAGCGATGGGACAGAGTACGAGCAGTACTTC,CASSDGTEYEQYF
TRBJ1-5,.,once,TRBV12-3/TRBV12-4,TGTGCCAGCAGTTTAGGGGGCCAGCCCCAGCATTTT,CASSLGGQPQHF
TRBJ2-3,.,.,TRBV12-3/TRBV12-4,TGTGCCAGCAGTTTTCTTGCAGATACGCAGTATTTT,CASSFLADTQYF
TRBJ2-1,TRBD1,once,TRBV28,TGTGCCAGCAGTTGGCCAGGACAGGGGGCCAATGAGCAGTTCTTC,CASSWPGQGANEQFF
TRBJ1-1,.,.,TRBV11-2,TGTGCCAGCAGCTTCTTCGCTGAAGCTTTCTTT,CASSFFAEAFF
TRBJ1-2,.,.,TRBV7-9,TGTGCCAGCAGCAGCCCGACGGGAACTAACTATGGCTACACCTTC,CASSSPTGTNYGYTF
TRBJ2-1,TRBD2,.,TRBV29-1,TGCAGCGTTGAGGGGACTAGCGGAAACTACAATGAGCAGTTCTTC,CSVEGTSGNYNEQFF
TRBJ2-5,TRBD2,.,TRBV3-1/TRBV3-2,TGTGCCAGCAGCCCGGGACTAGCGTCGGAGACCCAGTACTTC,CASSPGLASETQYF
TRBJ1-2,.,.,TRBV6-4,TGTGCCAGCAGTGAAGGGGGAGCTAACTATGGCTACACCTTC,CASSEGGANYGYTF
TRBJ1-2,TRBD1,.,TRBV30,TGTGCCTGGAGGACAGGGTCTTTCGGCTACACCTTC,CAWRTGSFGYTF
TRBJ1-5,TRBD1,.,TRBV28,TGTGCCAGCAGTTTTTGGGACAGGGTCTATCAGCCCCAGCATTTT,CASSFWDRVYQPQHF
TRBJ2-7,TRBD2,.,TRBV5-1,TGCGCCAGCAGCTTGGTTAGACTAGCGGGAAATCGGGCAGGCGAGCAGTACTTC,CASSLVRLAGNRAGEQYF
TRBJ2-7,TRBD2,.,TRBV9,TGTGCCAGCAGCGGACGACTAGCGGGAGACAACGAGCAGTACTTC,CASSGRLAGDNEQYF
TRBJ2-1,.,.,TRBV21-1,TGTGCCAGCAGCCCCCTTGGAGGCGGAGGGACTACGGGTTCCAATGAGCAGTTCTTC,CASSPLGGGGTTGSNEQFF
TRBJ2-7,.,.,TRBV28,TGTGCCAGCATCTTATCCTACGAGCAGTACTTC,CASILSYEQYF
TRBJ2-7,TRBD1,.,TRBV4-1,TGCGCCAGCAGCCCAGGACAGGGGGCAATCGAGCAGTACTTC,CASSPGQGAIEQYF
TRBJ1-6,.,.,TRBV6-5,TGTGCCAGCAGGGGAGACTCCTATAATTCACCCCTCCACTTT,CASRGDSYNSPLHF
TRBJ2-3,TRBD2,.,TRBV29-1,TGCAGCGTTGAAGGGACTAGAGGTCGGAACACAGATACGCAGTATTTT,CSVEGTRGRNTDTQYF
TRBJ2-7,.,.,TRBV9,TGTGCCAGCAGCGTAGGGAGGGAAAGCGGGTACGAGCAGTACTTC,CASSVGRESGYEQYF
TRBJ2-5,.,.,TRBV5-6,TGTGCCAGCAGCTTTATAGGTAGCGAGGGGACCCAGTACTTC,CASSFIGSEGTQYF
TRBJ1-3,TRBD1,.,TRBV7-9,TGTGCCAGCAGCTTACTGACAGGGGAAGCTGGAAACACCATATATTTT,CASSLLTGEAGNTIYF
TRBJ2-5,.,.,TRBV7-8,TGTGCCAGCAGCTTAGGAGTGGAGACCCAGTACTTC,CASSLGVETQYF
TRBJ2-2,TRBD2,.,TRBV27,TGTGCCAGCAGTTTAGAAAGCGGGACGGGCACCGGGGAGCTGTTTTTT,CASSLESGTGTGELFF
TRBJ2-1,.,.,TRBV7-7,TGTGCTAGCAGTCCTACTCTGAGCTCCTACAATGAGCAGTTCTTC,CASSPTLSSYNEQFF
TRBJ1-1,TRBD1,.,TRBV2,TGTGCCAGCATGGGACAGCCGAACACTGAAGCTTTCTTT,CASMGQPNTEAFF
TRBJ1-1,.,.,TRBV10-3,TGTGCCATCAGTGAGGGCAAGAAGAACACTGAAGCTTTCTTT,CAISEGKKNTEAFF